A single sample gave rise to the 32 T cell receptor beta chains below, sequenced in a study of CD8 T cells in ankylosing spondylitis. TCRdb reprocessed the 5' RACE reads via MiXCR and lists one record per CDR3 protein. The table lists under 120,000 distinct CDR3 sequences, around 24% of them singletons, with around 12% in the top ten. Sequencing input: synovial fluid, either unsorted or a sorted T cell fraction (not recorded which). The source is a male donor with ankylosing spondylitis.

About this clonotype itself: Being one base from a much bigger clone, this may be a read error. The V gene is TRBV5-1, the J gene TRBJ2-7, with 8 bases identical to TRBD2. The CDR3 length is 13 residues. After removal of 6 bases from V and 4 bases from J, the junction contained 6 bases not matched to a gene. Germline CDR1 reads SGHRS; CDR2 reads YFSETQ. The CDR3 here is CASNFGGEYEQYF. In nucleotides, the CDR3 is TGCGCCAGCAACTTCGGGGGGGAATACGAGCAGTACTTC.

The rearrangement links TRBV5-5 to TRBJ2-2, with D possibly matching TRBD1 (5 bases). Germline lookup yields CDR1 SGHKS and CDR2 YYEKEE (reference sequence). The V gene lost 2 bases and the J gene lost 0 bases, with 14 bases spanning the gap. The CDR3 sequence is 17 residues long. CDR3 protein: CASSFGRVLSNTGELFF. In DNA, the CDR3 is TGTGCCAGCAGCTTCGGCAGGGTATTATCGAACACCGGGGAGCTGTTTTTT.

This clonotype was observed many times. The rearrangement links TRBV7-6 to TRBJ2-7; perhaps TRBD2 as D (6 bases). V lost 1 base to trimming and J lost 5 bases, with 15 bases between them. Per the germline V gene, CDR1 is SGHVS and CDR2 is FNYEAQ. The CDR3 has 15 residues. CDR3 protein: CASSLDPSARNEQYF. DNA of the CDR3: TGTGCCAGCAGCTTAGACCCTAGCGCCCGGAACGAGCAGTACTTC. The variable domain in full, completed from reference TRBV7-6 and TRBJ2-7, reads GAGVSQSPRYKVTKRGQDVALRCDPISGHVSLYWYRQALGQGPEFLTYFNYEAQQDKSGLPNDRFSAERPEGSISTLTIQRTEQRDSAMYRCASSLDPSARNEQYFGPGTRLTVT.

This clonotype was detected ten times or more. V usage is TRBV18 and J usage is TRBJ1-4, with D perhaps TRBD1 (6 bases). CDR1 and CDR2 (germline): KGHSH, LQKENI. Trimming removed 4 bases at V and 2 bases at J, with 8 bases between. The CDR3 loop spans 14 amino acids. The CDR3 region is CASSQDRTNEKLFF. CDR3 coding DNA: TGTGCCAGCTCACAAGACAGGACTAATGAAAAACTGTTTTTT. The full variable domain, its missing parts supplied by reference TRBV18 and TRBJ1-4, is NAGVMQNPRHLVRRRGQEARLRCSPMKGHSHVYWYRQLPEEGLKFMVYLQKENIIDESGMPKERFSAEFPKEGPSILRIQQVVRGDSAAYFCASSQDRTNEKLFFGSGTQLSVL.

This clonotype appeared a few times. The V call is TRBV14, the J call TRBJ1-2; TRBD1 aligns across 11 bases. The length of the CDR3 is 16 residues. The V gene's germline CDR1 is SGHDN and CDR2 FVKESK. J gave up 3 bases and V 2 bases, and 5 bases lay outside the gene matches. The CDR3 region is CASSQTGQGAYYGYTF. DNA of the CDR3: TGTGCCAGCAGCCAAACCGGACAGGGGGCTTACTATGGCTACACCTTC.

As to this clonotype: At one boundary the junction diverges from the germline segment, which might be a read error. V and J are TRBV18 and TRBJ1-1, with unresolved D. The germline V gene encodes CDR1 KGHSH and CDR2 LQKENI. CDR3 length: 17 amino acids. The CDR3 nucleotides read TGTGCCAGCTCATCACCCGATGAGCTCGAGCCCATCACTGAAGCTTTCTTT. It encodes CASSSPDELEPITEAFF.

This clonotype was seen repeatedly, ten times or more. The rearrangement joins TRBV18 to TRBJ1-1, with 7 bases fitting TRBD1. Germline CDR1 and CDR2: KGHSH and LQKENI. The CDR3 extends over 15 amino acids. Losses at the gene ends were 3 bases for V and 7 bases for J; bases not matched to a gene: 11. In nucleotides, the CDR3 is TGTGCCAGCTCACCCGAAACAGGGGTTCCTCTTGAAGCTTTCTTT. This codes for CASSPETGVPLEAFF.

This clonotype was seen ten or more times. The gene calls are TRBV29-1 and TRBJ1-5; 8 nucleotides line up with TRBD1. This CDR3 has 15 amino acids. Germline CDR1 is SQVTM and CDR2 is ANQGSEA. V was pared by 6 bases and J by 5 bases, with 12 bases of the junction left unmatched. The CDR3 bases are TGCAGCGTCCAATCGATTCAGGGGGCCGATCAGCCCCAGCATTTT. It codes for CSVQSIQGADQPQHF. The whole variable domain, remainder taken from reference TRBV29-1 and TRBJ1-5, is SAVISQKPSRDICQRGTSLTIQCQVDSQVTMMFWYRQQPGQSLTLIATANQGSEATYESGFVIDKFPISRPNLTFSTLTVSNMSPEDSSIYLCSVQSIQGADQPQHFGDGTRLSIL.

This clonotype was counted only a few times. The V gene is TRBV20-1, the J gene TRBJ2-1; D may be TRBD1 or TRBD2 (5 bases each). The CDR3 extends over 14 amino acids. The V and J ends lost 0 bases and 12 bases respectively, with 18 bases between them. Germline CDR1 is DFQATT and CDR2 is SNEGSKA (reference sequence). CDR3 amino acids: CSARDVRDPSRQFF. CDR3 bases: TGCAGTGCTAGAGACGTTAGGGACCCCAGTCGGCAGTTCTTC.

This clonotype is termed medium-sized (0.01 to 0.1%). The gene calls are TRBV4-1 and TRBJ2-5; D possibly corresponds to TRBD1 (5 bases). Germline V gene data show CDR1 as MGHRA and CDR2 as YSYEKL. The CDR3 contains 17 residues. Deletions cut 1 base from V and 4 bases from J, with 19 bases between. This chain's CDR3 is CASSQGARQGGLETQYF. CDR3 sequence (DNA): TGCGCCAGCAGCCAAGGAGCAAGGCAGGGTGGTTTAGAGACCCAGTACTTC.

This sequence joins TRBV6-1 and TRBJ1-5; D gene uncertain. The ends were cut back, 1 base at V and 6 bases at J, with 13 bases in the middle. Germline CDR1 is MNHNS and CDR2 is SASEGT. The CDR3 sequence is 15 residues long. In DNA, the CDR3 is TGTGCCAGCAGTGAAGGATCGATAGATAGTCAGCCCCAGCATTTT. This sequence encodes CASSEGSIDSQPQHF.

Only a few counts were recorded for this clonotype. CDR3 in amino acids: CASNHGRRETQYF. CDR3 coding DNA: TGTGCCAGTAATCATGGGCGGCGGGAGACCCAGTACTTC. This chain connects TRBV19 to TRBJ2-5; D is unclear. Germline V CDR1 and CDR2: LNHDA, SQIVND (reference sequence). V lost 7 bases to trimming and J lost 5 bases, with 14 bases between them. The CDR3 spans 13 residues. The full variable domain, rest sourced from reference TRBV19 and TRBJ2-5, is DGGITQSPKYLFRKEGQNVTLSCEQNLNHDAMYWYRQDPGQGLRLIYYSQIVNDFQKGDIAEGYSVSREKKESFPLTVTSAQKNPTAFYLCASNHGRRETQYFGPGTRLLVL.

There are many counts of this clonotype. This rearrangement joins TRBV10-1 to TRBJ2-1; 7 positions match TRBD2. This CDR3 is built from 15 residues. The germline V gene has CDR1 WNHNN and CDR2 SYGVQD (reference sequence). Trimming at V came to 3 bases and at J to 6 bases, leaving 8 bases not matched to a gene. The CDR3 coding sequence is TGCGCCAGCAGTGATAGGTGGGAGGGCTCCAATGAGCAGTTCTTC. It is translated as CASSDRWEGSNEQFF.

The chain uses TRBV6-5 and TRBJ2-5; D is uncertain. V was pared by 4 bases and J by 7 bases, with 25 bases between. CDR1 is MNHEY, CDR2 SVGAGI, per germline. There are 17 residues in the CDR3. This CDR3 is CASSSPRVFGLIGTQYF. The DNA of the CDR3 is TGTGCCAGCAGTTCCCCCCGGGTATTCGGGCTAATCGGGACCCAGTACTTC.

This clonotype appeared a few times. This sequence joins TRBV11-2 and TRBJ1-2; 8 nucleotides align to TRBD1. The CDR3 consists of 16 residues. V lost 0 bases, J lost 4 bases, and 7 bases stayed unmatched. Germline lookup yields CDR1 SGHAT and CDR2 FQNNGV. CDR3 loop: CASSLDLRGQSYGYTF. CDR3 bases: TGTGCCAGCAGCTTAGATCTCAGGGGGCAAAGCTATGGCTACACCTTC. Full variable domain (outside the CDR3, taken from reference TRBV11-2 and TRBJ1-2): EAGVAQSPRYKIIEKRQSVAFWCNPISGHATLYWYQQILGQGPKLLIQFQNNGVVDDSQLPKDRFSAERLKGVDSTLKIQPAKLEDSAVYLCASSLDLRGQSYGYTFGSGTRLTVV.

The chain has TRBV6-2 or TRBV6-3 and TRBJ2-1, with D perhaps TRBD1 or TRBD2 (5 bases each). With 8 bases removed from V and 7 bases from J, the gap between germline ends came to 15 bases. CDR1 is MNHEY and CDR2 is SVGEGT in the germline V gene. The CDR3 has 13 residues. CDR3 sequence (DNA): TGTGCCAGCGGGGACCCCCCGAGGAATGAGCAGTTCTTC. It encodes CASGDPPRNEQFF.

The J gene is TRBJ2-7, the V gene TRBV20-1; 12 bases align to TRBD1. The germline V gene encodes CDR1 DFQATT and CDR2 SNEGSKA (reference sequence). The CDR3 length is 14 residues. Trimming removed 4 bases from V and 5 bases from J; junction bases left unmatched: 6. The CDR3 protein is CSATLGQGAHEQYF. The CDR3, as DNA: TGCAGTGCTACGCTGGGACAGGGGGCTCACGAGCAGTACTTC.

J is TRBJ2-6 and V is TRBV24-1; possible D gene TRBD2, 5 bases. V lost 9 bases and J lost 1, with 9 bases in between. The CDR3 runs to 14 residues. Germline values: CDR1 KGHDR, CDR2 SFDVKD. The CDR3 region has the DNA TGTGCCACCGGAGGTTCATCTGGGGCCAACGTCCTGACTTTC. This encodes CATGGSSGANVLTF.

This clonotype was counted between two and nine times. The chain employs TRBV5-1 and TRBJ2-1; a possible D gene is TRBD2 (6 bases). V gave up 4 bases and J gave up 4 bases, with 12 bases separating them. The CDR3 contains 14 residues. Germline CDR1 and CDR2: SGHRS and YFSETQ. The DNA of the CDR3 is TGCGCCAGCAGCCGGGGGACCGCGTACAATGAGCAGTTCTTC. Translated, it gives CASSRGTAYNEQFF.

This clonotype was observed a few times. This chain connects TRBV20-1 to TRBJ1-2; TRBD1 is a possible D gene (6 bases). From germline, CDR1 is DFQATT and CDR2 SNEGSKA (reference sequence). V was shortened by 0 bases and J by 7 bases, with 12 bases between the two germline ends. The CDR3 runs to 13 residues. CDR3 amino acids: CSARDAGARGYTF. The CDR3 coding sequence is TGCAGTGCTAGAGATGCGGGGGCGCGTGGCTACACCTTC.

This clonotype was detected many times. This sequence joins TRBV29-1 and TRBJ2-5, with 7 positions matching TRBD2. CDR1 is SQVTM and CDR2 is ANQGSEA in the germline V gene. The CDR3 runs to 13 residues. V lost 3 bases and J lost 4; bases outside the gene matches: 5. In DNA, the CDR3 is TGCAGCGTTGACTCGGCTAGCGGAGAGACCCAGTACTTC. Translated: CSVDSASGETQYF.

At least ten counts were recorded for this clonotype. The genes are TRBV6-2 or TRBV6-3 and TRBJ1-2; TRBD1 is a possible D gene (6 bases). Germline V lookup: CDR1 MNHEY, CDR2 SVGEGT. CDR3 length: 15 amino acids. V shed 4 bases and J shed 6 bases, with 18 bases lying between them. The CDR3 here is CASSFIPQGKDGYTF. CDR3 coding DNA: TGTGCCAGCAGTTTCATACCACAGGGAAAAGATGGCTACACCTTC.

CDR3 coding DNA: TGTGCCAGCAGTTCCTACACGAATTCACCCCTCCACTTT. It codes for CASSSYTNSPLHF. J is TRBJ1-6 and V is TRBV6-2 or TRBV6-3; no clear D. This CDR3 spans 13 amino acids. The V gene lost 4 bases and the J gene lost 7 bases, with 8 bases spanning the gap. Germline CDR1 is MNHEY and CDR2 is SVGEGT.

This clonotype was counted at least ten times. The gene calls are TRBV20-1 and TRBJ2-6, with D perhaps matching TRBD2 (6 bases). Germline V gene sequence: CDR1 DFQATT, CDR2 SNEGSKA (reference sequence). There are 17 residues in the CDR3. Trimming took off 1 base at V and 1 base at J, with 14 bases between the two ends. The DNA of the CDR3 is TGCAGTGCTAGAGGGAGGGTCGGAAAGTCTGGGGCCAACGTCCTGACTTTC. The encoded protein is CSARGRVGKSGANVLTF.

This clonotype was seen many times. The chain recombines TRBV20-1 with TRBJ2-7, with D maybe TRBD1 (6 bases). The germline V gene encodes CDR1 DFQATT and CDR2 SNEGSKA (reference sequence). This CDR3 has 12 residues. V lost 6 bases to trimming and J lost 4 bases, with 13 bases between them. The CDR3, as DNA: TGCAGTGCAAATCACAGGGATTACGAGCAGTACTTC. Protein: CSANHRDYEQYF.

The J gene is TRBJ2-6, the V gene TRBV6-1, with 8 bases that match TRBD1. Unmatched junction bases numbered 9, after V lost 3 bases and J lost 2 bases. The CDR3 runs to 18 residues. Germline V gives CDR1 MNHNS, CDR2 SASEGT. CDR3: CASSEGTGPDAGANVLTF. The DNA of the CDR3 is TGTGCCAGCAGTGAGGGGACAGGTCCAGACGCTGGGGCCAACGTCCTGACTTTC.

The table lists this clonotype with a few counts. The chain carries TRBV6-1 and TRBJ1-2; 7 bases fit TRBD1. Germline trimming cut 2 bases from V and 2 bases from J; bases unmatched to any gene: 2. This CDR3 has 14 residues. CDR1 MNHNS and CDR2 SASEGT come from the germline V gene. The CDR3 sequence: CASSEQQGNYGYTF. The CDR3 region has the DNA TGTGCCAGCAGTGAACAACAGGGGAACTATGGCTACACCTTC.

This clonotype has more than one count but fewer than ten. V gene TRBV18 combines with J gene TRBJ2-3, with 8 nucleotides matching TRBD2. V lost 3 bases, J lost 2 bases, and 1 base stayed unmatched. The V gene's germline CDR1 is KGHSH and CDR2 LQKENI. The CDR3 totals 14 residues. This CDR3 reads CASSPSGITDTQYF. Here the CDR3 DNA reads TGTGCCAGCTCACCTAGCGGGATCACAGATACGCAGTATTTT.

This clonotype has only one observation. The rearrangement links TRBV27 to TRBJ1-1; no clear D gene. V shed 8 bases and J shed 10 bases, with 20 bases lying between them. This CDR3 is built from 13 residues. CDR1 and CDR2 (germline): MNHEY, SMNVEV (reference sequence). The CDR3 sequence is CASGPKERPGAFF. CDR3 coding DNA: TGTGCCAGCGGTCCCAAAGAGAGGCCTGGAGCTTTCTTT.

This clonotype was observed at least ten times. The V and J genes are TRBV7-2 and TRBJ1-2; D call uncertain. V was trimmed by 2 bases and J by 7 bases, leaving 11 bases between them. The germline V gene encodes CDR1 SGHTA and CDR2 FQGNSA. The CDR3 has 13 residues. In DNA form, the CDR3 reads TGTGCCAGCAGCTTATATAAGACTGGTGGCTACACCTTC. Translation gives CASSLYKTGGYTF. The whole variable domain, filled in from reference TRBV7-2 and TRBJ1-2, reads GAGVSQSPSNKVTEKGKDVELRCDPISGHTALYWYRQSLGQGLEFLIYFQGNSAPDKSGLPSDRFSAERTGGSVSTLTIQRTQQEDSAVYLCASSLYKTGGYTFGSGTRLTVV.

This clonotype has ten or more counts. The rearrangement joins TRBV4-1 to TRBJ1-5, with D uncertain. The V end lost 0 bases, the J end lost 5 bases, and 17 bases lay between the germline ends. The V gene's germline CDR1 is MGHRA and CDR2 YSYEKL. This CDR3 comprises 17 residues. DNA of the CDR3: TGCGCCAGCAGCCAAGACCCGGGGTCGAGGATGCATCAGCCCCAGCATTTT. Residues: CASSQDPGSRMHQPQHF.

In its sample, this clonotype was seen a few times. The J gene is TRBJ1-6, the V gene TRBV7-9; D might be TRBD1 (6 bases). V was trimmed by 6 bases and J by 8 bases, leaving 14 bases between them. Germline values: CDR1 SEHNR, CDR2 FQNEAQ (reference sequence). The CDR3 sequence is 14 residues long. The CDR3 sequence is CASSLDRPDSPLHF. The CDR3 DNA follows: TGTGCCAGCAGTCTTGACAGGCCGGATTCACCCCTCCACTTT. Together with reference TRBV7-9 and TRBJ1-6, the CDR3 gives the full variable domain: DTGVSQNPRHKITKRGQNVTFRCDPISEHNRLYWYRQTLGQGPEFLTYFQNEAQLEKSRLLSDRFSAERPKGSFSTLEIQRTEQGDSAMYLCASSLDRPDSPLHFGNGTRLTVT.